This T cell receptor (beta chain) was retrieved from a study of blood T cells in healthy people across ages. With a J-beta primer mix and a sample-barcoded 5' primer, a second PCR ran roughly 7 to 11 cycles. The template-switch adaptor, which had 12 random nucleotides, put a tag on each cDNA molecule. TCRdb independently ran MiXCR on the 5' RACE reads; one entry per CDR3 protein. The profile shows some 1,500,000 distinct CDR3 sequences, approximately 43% of them singletons. A single count supports this clonotype. The sample taken for sequencing was blood. The sequence was obtained from a woman aged 18-29 years in good health.

The CDR3 here is CASRRLADINEQFF. The CDR3 DNA reads as TGTGCCAGCAGGAGACTAGCGGATATCAATGAGCAGTTCTTC. V and J are TRBV11-2 and TRBJ2-1, with 9 bases that match TRBD2. The V and J ends lost 6 bases and 6 bases, in that order; junction bases with no gene match: 6. Germline CDR1 SGHAT, CDR2 FQNNGV. The CDR3 contains 14 residues.